Sequencing of this TCR beta chain was carried out in a study of blood T cell repertoires in COVID-19 (dated by TCRdb to the early 2020s). About the full investigation: Samples from collaborators originated in the United States, Italy and Spain and spanned both the acute and convalescent phases of COVID-19. The prospective study material was composed of cDNA or gDNA derived from T cells, B-cell-depleted T cells, or PBMCs. Where HLA class I and class II types were available, the types were taken from metadata supplied by the sample provider, not from assay-based typing. Sample metadata almost always included a de-identified subject ID, COVID-19 status, age in years and sex. The repertoires were released in a freely available public database meant as a resource for research on the immune response to SARS-CoV-2. The samples were drawn from two sources: the first 160 participants of the ongoing ImmuneRACE study, and about 1,300 subjects contributed by 6 global collaborators. Subjects who had been exposed to COVID-19, were actively infected with it, or had recovered from it provided the deeply sampled blood TCRbeta repertoires that made up the dataset. What the research found in general, with its limitations: How much clinical and demographic metadata was included differed by source and by participant, and the metadata was provided uncurated.

Note on this clone: It lacks a known antigen. Per-base qualities were not stored, and no clone one base away is much larger.

Participants in the prospective study were aged about 18 to 90 years, lived in 20 to 25 United States geographic areas, and enrolled through a virtual design. Cohort assignment in the prospective study relied on participant-reported clinical history from a screening survey and a study questionnaire. Recovered participants in ImmuneRACE Cohort 3 were defined by two consecutive negative NP/OP PCR tests, clearance by a healthcare professional, or resolution of symptoms. In the prospective study, whole blood, serum and a nasopharyngeal or oropharyngeal swab were collected from each participant by mobile phlebotomists. Prospective study participants could optionally give additional blood draws and questionnaires over an approximately 2-month period. Blood samples from the prospective study were shipped frozen or at room temperature prior to DNA extraction. TCRbeta CDR3 regions were amplified from genomic DNA by means of the immunoSEQ Assay, a bias-controlled multiplex PCR. As for the original processing: The number of nucleated cells in each sample was estimated from the amplification of reference gene primers within the assay. To quantify the absolute abundance of each unique TCRbeta CDR3 rearrangement, sequence reads were collapsed and filtered. For each sample, productive Simpson clonality was calculated as the square root of Simpson's diversity index across productive rearrangements. The table was pulled from immuneACCESS by TCRdb, which kept in-frame rearrangements only. Such tables lose some clones; where checked, under half of the loss comes from unresolved V genes, and the rest has no known cause. D and trimming were read from the DNA, whereas the V and J calls and clone size are those reported in that table. The sample table shows about 250,000 clones, and 75% to 90% are seen once. Clones ranked in the top ten supply roughly 4% of the sample.

From the germline V gene, CDR1 is MDHEN and CDR2 is SYDVKM. The CDR3 numbers 14 residues from cysteine through phenylalanine. The only DNA kept is the CDR3, 42 bases in frame from the first base. Germline trimming: 7 bases from V, 3 bases from J; junction bases outside gene matches: 8. This chain joins TRBV28 to TRBJ2-7, and TRBD2 matches 8 of the central bases. This TCR came from a woman in her twenties or thirties who had recovered from COVID-19. Source material: PBMCs or T cells enriched from blood (not recorded which). The CDR3 is CASTRGGAFYEQYF. In nucleotides, the sequence is TGTGCCAGCACCCGGGGGGGGGCGTTCTACGAGCAGTACTTC.